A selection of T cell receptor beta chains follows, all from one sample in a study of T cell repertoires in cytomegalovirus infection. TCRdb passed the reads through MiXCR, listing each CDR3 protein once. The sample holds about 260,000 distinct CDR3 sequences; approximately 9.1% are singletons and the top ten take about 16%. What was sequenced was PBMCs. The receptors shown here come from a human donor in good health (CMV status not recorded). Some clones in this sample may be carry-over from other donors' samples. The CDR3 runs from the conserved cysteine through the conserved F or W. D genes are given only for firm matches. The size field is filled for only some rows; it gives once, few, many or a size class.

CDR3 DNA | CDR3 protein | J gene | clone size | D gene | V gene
TGTGCCAGCAAGGCGGTTACAGATACGCAGTATTTT | CASKAVTDTQYF | TRBJ2-3 | many | - | TRBV7-2
TGCGCCAGCAGACGAGGACAGGCAAACCCAAAAGGGGCAACTAATGAAAAACTGTTTTTT | CASRRGQANPKGATNEKLFF | TRBJ1-4 | few | TRBD1 | TRBV5-1
TGTGCCAGCAGCTTATCGACGAGACAGGGTAGCAATCAGCCCCAGCATTTT | CASSLSTRQGSNQPQHF | TRBJ1-5 | many | TRBD1 | TRBV7-8
TGTGCCGGACGACAGGGGAACACTGAAGCTTTCTTT | CAGRQGNTEAFF | TRBJ1-1 | few | TRBD1 | TRBV2
TGTGCCAGCAGCTTAGCTAGCGCTAGCACAGATACGCAGTATTTT | CASSLASASTDTQYF | TRBJ2-3 | many | - | TRBV7-2
TGTGCCAGCAGTTTGAGAGGGCCCCAGCATTTT | CASSLRGPQHF | TRBJ1-5 | - | - | TRBV28
TGTGCCAGCAGGCCGGGGACAGACTCCTATAATTCACCCCTCCACTTT | CASRPGTDSYNSPLHF | TRBJ1-6 | many | TRBD1 | TRBV12-3/TRBV12-4
TGTGCCAGCACACCCGGACTCCCAGTGAATGAGCAGTTCTTC | CASTPGLPVNEQFF | TRBJ2-1 | many | - | TRBV12-3/TRBV12-4
TGTGCCAGTAGTAATCCGGGGTCCGCCAAGAACACTGAAGCTTTCTTT | CASSNPGSAKNTEAFF | TRBJ1-1 | few | - | TRBV19
TGTGCCAGCAGTGATGGGAACCGGGACAGGAGCTCCTACGAGCAGTACTTC | CASSDGNRDRSSYEQYF | TRBJ2-7 | few | TRBD1 | TRBV25-1
TGTGCCAGCAGCTTGCAGGGGGGACAGAGCACAGATACGCAGTATTTT | CASSLQGGQSTDTQYF | TRBJ2-3 | many | - | TRBV11-3